This TCR beta chain emerged from a study of T cell responses to AZD1222 COVID-19 vaccine. Trimming shortened V by 2 bases and J by 2 bases, and 4 bases separated the two germline ends. In germline, CDR1 is SGHRS, CDR2 YFSETQ. The CDR3 loop spans 13 amino acids. Profiling relied on immunoSEQ multiplex PCR, and the TCRdb table lists in-frame clones only, not all of them. Among 43,000 or so clones listed, roughly 91% were seen once. This receptor was obtained from an adult who received the AZD1222 COVID-19 vaccine. Specimen: peripheral blood, collected 28 days after the second AZD1222 dose. The rearrangement joins TRBV5-1 to TRBJ2-2; no firm D call. Here the CDR3 reads CASSFGNTGELFF. CDR3 DNA: TGCGCCAGCAGCTTCGGTAACACCGGGGAGCTGTTTTTT.